This entry is about one T cell receptor (beta chain). Primers included in the PCR were 60 Vbeta and 13 Jbeta primers. Profiled with immunoSEQ multiplex PCR; TCRdb holds only in-frame clones, not every one. The sample has under 150,000 clones; 81% are singletons. This sample stems from a study of cytomegalovirus exposure and HLA in healthy donors. This TCR derives from a woman between 40 and 55 years old in good health and CMV-seropositive. Source material: PBMCs.

The CDR3 sequence: CSVDRDSLNYGYTF. DNA of the CDR3: TGCAGCGTTGATAGGGACAGTCTGAACTATGGCTACACCTTC. The chain links TRBV29-1 to TRBJ1-2; 7 bases are shared with TRBD1. This CDR3 is built from 14 residues. V dropped 3 bases and J dropped 2; count of bases not matched to a gene: 6. The germline gives CDR1 SQVTM, CDR2 ANQGSEA.